This T cell receptor beta chain comes out of a study of shared clonotypes between healthy human individuals. With respect to this clone: Its antigen is undetermined.

Method: immunoSEQ multiplex PCR; TCRdb's copy keeps in-frame clones and lacks some. The table lists about 1 million clones, about 75% of them singletons. Regarding the study as a whole: Apart from blood, nothing was sampled; tissue repertoires likely differ. Against clonotypes common to all four donors, non-shared ones had lower generation probabilities.

The germline V gene encodes CDR1 LNHDA and CDR2 SQIVND (reference sequence). The CDR3 consists of 14 residues. The V and J ends lost 6 bases and 2 bases respectively, with 11 bases between them. The sequencing sample was made of memory CD4+ T cells sorted from blood. Subset of the sample: CD45RA-negative fraction. The sequence derives from a young man in good health. V is TRBV19 and J is TRBJ1-3; TRBD1 is a possible D gene (6 bases). Here the CDR3 reads CASRAQGTGNTIYF. The CDR3 DNA reads as TGTGCCAGTAGAGCCCAGGGGACTGGAAACACCATATATTTT. Complete variable domain (other parts from reference TRBV19 and TRBJ1-3): DGGITQSPKYLFRKEGQNVTLSCEQNLNHDAMYWYRQDPGQGLRLIYYSQIVNDFQKGDIAEGYSVSREKKESFPLTVTSAQKNPTAFYLCASRAQGTGNTIYFGEGSWLTVV.